Presented here are 20 T cell receptor beta chains from one specimen sequenced in a study of T cell responses to AZD1222 COVID-19 vaccine. The assay was immunoSEQ multiplex PCR, and TCRdb's table has in-frame clones only and misses some. The data contain around 170,000 clones, around 90% of them seen just once; the ten biggest clones take up nearly 1%. The sample here was peripheral blood, taken on day 0 of AZD1222 vaccination. All receptors derive from an adult in good health.

The rearrangement uses TRBV2 and TRBJ1-4; D unresolved. The length of the CDR3 is 15 residues. The germline gives CDR1 SNHLY, CDR2 FYNNEI. Between the trimmed V and J ends, which lost 2 bases and 0 bases, there was a span of 7 bases. CDR3 coding DNA: TGTGCCAGCAGTGAACAGGATGCAACTAATGAAAAACTGTTTTTT. Protein: CASSEQDATNEKLFF.

This sequence joins TRBV19 and TRBJ2-3, with TRBD2 as a possible D gene (5 bases). The CDR3 runs to 13 residues. The germline CDR1 and CDR2 sequences are LNHDA and SQIVND (reference sequence). Trimming stripped 4 bases from V and 4 bases from J, with 9 bases between. As DNA, the CDR3 is TGTGCCAGTAGTAACGGGGTGGCAGATACGCAGTATTTT. As protein: CASSNGVADTQYF.

V is TRBV3-1 (or the pseudogene TRBV3-2) and J is TRBJ2-3; D is possibly TRBD2 (7 bases). Trimming removed 2 bases at V and 6 bases at J, with 12 bases between. Germline CDR1 is LGHDT and CDR2 is YNNKEL (reference sequence). The CDR3 is 14 residues long. This CDR3 is CASSQRGGSDTQYF. CDR3 coding DNA: TGTGCCAGCAGCCAAAGGGGGGGTTCTGATACGCAGTATTTT.

The CDR3 coding sequence is TGTGCCAGCAGCTTAGCCCAGCACACTGAAGCTTTCTTT. Translated, it gives CASSLAQHTEAFF. This rearrangement joins TRBV11-2 to TRBJ1-1; no definite D call. There are 13 residues in the CDR3. V was pared by 1 base and J by 3 bases, with 6 bases between. Germline V gives CDR1 SGHAT, CDR2 FQNNGV.

The chain carries TRBV4-3 and TRBJ1-4, with D possibly TRBD1 on 6 matching bases. Trimming cost V 0 bases and J 5 bases, with 13 bases left between them. This CDR3 is 16 amino acids long. CDR1 is LGHNA and CDR2 is YSLEER in the germline V gene. The CDR3 here is CASSQDVGGLNEKLFF. CDR3 sequence (DNA): TGCGCCAGCAGCCAAGATGTGGGGGGCCTAAATGAAAAACTGTTTTTT.

The CDR3 DNA reads as TGTGCCAGTAGTGCCGGGACGGTATACAATGAGCAGTTCTTC. Residues: CASSAGTVYNEQFF. V gene TRBV19 combines with J gene TRBJ2-1; D is possibly TRBD1 or TRBD2 (5 bases each). The V gene lost 5 bases and the J gene lost 4 bases, with 12 bases spanning the gap. Germline V gene lookup returns CDR1 LNHDA and CDR2 SQIVND (reference sequence). This CDR3 is built from 14 residues.

CDR3 DNA: TGTGCCAGCATAGGAGGCGGGAAGGCCTCCCGACAGTATTTT. It is translated as CASIGGGKASRQYF. The V gene is TRBV28, the J gene TRBJ2-3; possible D gene TRBD2, 6 bases. The CDR3 covers 14 residues. The germline gives CDR1 MDHEN, CDR2 SYDVKM. The V and J ends lost 7 bases and 12 bases respectively, with 23 bases between them.

This chain joins TRBV6-4 and TRBJ1-2; no definite D call. CDR3 size: 16 residues. V lost 2 bases and J 4 bases, leaving 17 bases between the germline ends. Germline V CDR1 and CDR2: MRHNA, SNTAGT. The CDR3 DNA follows: TGTGCCAGCAGTGACCCGTCGACATCGACCTCCTATGGCTACACCTTC. This gives the protein CASSDPSTSTSYGYTF.

V usage is TRBV7-9 and J usage is TRBJ2-1, with 10 bases identical to TRBD2. The trim removed 1 base at V and 8 bases at J, leaving 11 bases unmatched. CDR1 is SEHNR, CDR2 FQNEAQ, per germline (reference sequence). The CDR3 contains 17 residues. CDR3 in DNA: TGTGCCAGCAGCTTAGGGCGGACTAGCGGACTCACGTATGAGCAGTTCTTC. Amino acid sequence: CASSLGRTSGLTYEQFF.

This clone was counted once. The V call is TRBV10-3, the J call TRBJ2-1; perhaps TRBD1 as D (5 bases). CDR1 ENHRY and CDR2 SYGVKD come from the germline V gene. The CDR3 is made up of 15 amino acids. Trimming left V 0 bases short and J 5 bases short, with 11 bases between. CDR3 sequence reads: CAISESALGDNEQFF. DNA of the CDR3: TGTGCCATCAGTGAGTCGGCCCTAGGGGACAATGAGCAGTTCTTC.

The chain combines TRBV9 with TRBJ1-2; 10 nucleotides match TRBD1. Germline V gene lookup returns CDR1 SGDLS and CDR2 YYNGEE. V shed 3 bases and J 4 bases; nucleotides not matched to a gene: 9. The CDR3 is 16 residues long. The CDR3 region has the DNA TGTGCCAGCAGCGCGGGAGGGACAGGGGTGACCTATGGCTACACCTTC. This codes for CASSAGGTGVTYGYTF.

The chain joins TRBV15 to TRBJ1-2; weak D call: TRBD1 (6 bases). Germline CDR1 LNHNV, CDR2 YYDKDF (reference sequence). The V end was cut by 8 bases, the J end by 4 bases, with 17 bases between. There are 14 residues in the CDR3. The CDR3 DNA follows: TGTGCCACCCAAGAAACCCGGGACACCTATGGCTACACCTTC. This gives the protein CATQETRDTYGYTF.

V usage is TRBV12-3 or TRBV12-4 and J usage is TRBJ2-2, with D unresolved. V lost 8 bases and J 4 bases, leaving 8 bases between the germline ends. This CDR3 region has 12 residues. The CDR3 region has the DNA TGTGCCAGCGGATGGGGCACCGGGGAGCTGTTTTTT. Its protein is CASGWGTGELFF.

J is TRBJ1-1 and V is TRBV12-3 or TRBV12-4, with a tentative D call TRBD1 (5 bases). V was shortened by 3 bases and J by 6 bases, with 8 bases between the two germline ends. CDR3 length: 12 residues. The CDR3 DNA sequence: TGTGCCAGCAGTTTTTGGGGCGCTGAAGCTTTCTTT. Residues: CASSFWGAEAFF.

CDR3 sequence reads: CASSQAPGTGNTIYF. The DNA of the CDR3 is TGTGCCAGCAGCCAAGCACCAGGGACTGGAAACACCATATATTTT. The chain is built from TRBV3-1 (or the pseudogene TRBV3-2) and TRBJ1-3; a weak D match, TRBD1 (5 bases). The CDR3 spans 15 residues. Germline V lookup: CDR1 LGHDT, CDR2 YNNKEL (reference sequence). V lost 1 base, J lost 2 bases, and 9 bases lay in between.

The rearrangement uses TRBV24-1 and TRBJ1-2; D gene ambiguous. V dropped 2 bases and J dropped 5 bases, with 11 bases sitting between them. This CDR3 contains 14 residues. Germline V gene lookup returns CDR1 KGHDR and CDR2 SFDVKD. The CDR3 loop is CATSDSGRPYGYTF. CDR3 nucleotides: TGTGCCACCAGTGATTCTGGACGGCCTTATGGCTACACCTTC.

CDR3 in amino acids: CASSQGMRGPNTGELFF. CDR3 nucleotides: TGTGCCAGCAGCCAAGGGATGCGGGGACCGAACACCGGGGAGCTGTTTTTT. The rearrangement joins TRBV14 to TRBJ2-2; D perhaps matches TRBD2 (6 bases). Germline loops: CDR1 SGHDN, CDR2 FVKESK. The CDR3 extends over 17 amino acids. V was cut by 1 base and J by 0 bases, with 12 bases left in between.

This chain connects TRBV29-1 to TRBJ1-1; a weak D match, TRBD1 (5 bases). CDR1 and CDR2 (germline): SQVTM, ANQGSEA. CDR3 length equals 14 residues. Deletions cut 0 bases from V and 5 bases from J, with 13 bases between. This CDR3 reads CSVEDRQGRTEAFF. In DNA, the CDR3 is TGCAGCGTTGAAGATCGTCAGGGCAGGACTGAAGCTTTCTTT.

This clone appeared a single time. This chain connects TRBV28 to TRBJ1-2, with 8 bases that match TRBD1. J lost 8 bases, V lost 6 bases, and 8 bases had no gene match. The CDR3 totals 13 residues. From germline, CDR1 is MDHEN and CDR2 SYDVKM. DNA for the CDR3: TGTGCCAGCAGCCAGGACAGGGACATAGGCTACACCTTC. Protein: CASSQDRDIGYTF.

This clone was detected a few times. V usage is TRBV5-5 and J usage is TRBJ1-3, with 8 bases fitting TRBD1. Germline loops: CDR1 SGHKS, CDR2 YYEKEE (reference sequence). V shed 1 base and J 1 base; nucleotides not matched to a gene: 10. This CDR3 is 18 amino acids long. The CDR3 bases are TGTGCCAGCAGCTTGACTGACTACAGGGGGAGGTCTGGAAACACCATATATTTT. It specifies CASSLTDYRGRSGNTIYF. The entire variable domain, with the rest obtained from reference TRBV5-5 and TRBJ1-3, is as follows: DAGVTQSPTHLIKTRGQQVTLRCSPISGHKSVSWYQQVLGQGPQFIFQYYEKEERGRGNFPDRFSARQFPNYSSELNVNALLLGDSALYLCASSLTDYRGRSGNTIYFGEGSWLTVV.